A single sample is the source of the 2 T cell receptor beta chains below, sequenced in a study of T-cell reconstitution after alpha-beta-depleted transplantation in children. Unique molecular identifiers were incorporated during preparation of the TCRbeta library. TCRdb independently ran MiXCR on the PCR reads; one entry per CDR3 protein. The repertoire holds some 590,000 distinct CDR3 sequences, with about 10% as singletons. The sequencing used PBMCs from the stem cell graft donor, collected from the stem cell graft. These receptors originate from a human donor who donated a stem cell graft to a child with acute myeloid leukemia.

The chain uses TRBV20-1 and TRBJ1-2, with unresolved D. The V end was cut by 6 bases, the J end by 2 bases, with 16 bases between. The CDR3 has 14 residues. Germline V lookup: CDR1 DFQATT, CDR2 SNEGSKA (reference sequence). CDR3 region: CSAPKMDQNYGYTF. The CDR3 region has the DNA TGCAGTGCCCCGAAGATGGATCAGAACTATGGCTACACCTTC.

This clonotype occurred a few times. This sequence joins TRBV18 and TRBJ2-1; D remains unclear. Between the trimmed V and J ends, which lost 1 base and 5 bases, there was a span of 15 bases. Per the germline V gene, CDR1 is KGHSH and CDR2 is LQKENI. The CDR3 is made up of 16 amino acids. In DNA, the CDR3 is TGTGCCAGCTCACCACTTTCGACACCCTTAGACAATGAGCAGTTCTTC. It specifies CASSPLSTPLDNEQFF.